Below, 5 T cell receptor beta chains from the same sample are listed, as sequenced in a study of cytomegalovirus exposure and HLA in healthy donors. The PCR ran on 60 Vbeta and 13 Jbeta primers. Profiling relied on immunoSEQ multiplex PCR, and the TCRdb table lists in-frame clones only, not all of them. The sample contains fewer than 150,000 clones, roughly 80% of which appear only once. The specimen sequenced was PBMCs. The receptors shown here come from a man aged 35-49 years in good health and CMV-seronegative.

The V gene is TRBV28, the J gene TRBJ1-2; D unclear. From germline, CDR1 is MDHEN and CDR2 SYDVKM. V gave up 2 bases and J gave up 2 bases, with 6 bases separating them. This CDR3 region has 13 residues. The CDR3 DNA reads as TGTGCCAGCAGTTTACTTGAGAACTATGGCTACACCTTC. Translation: CASSLLENYGYTF.

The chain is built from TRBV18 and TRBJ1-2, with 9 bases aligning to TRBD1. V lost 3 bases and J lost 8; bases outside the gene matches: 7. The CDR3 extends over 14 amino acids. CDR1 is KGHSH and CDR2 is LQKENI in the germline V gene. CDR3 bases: TGTGCCAGCTCACCCGGACAGGGGACCGACGGCTACACCTTC. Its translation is CASSPGQGTDGYTF.

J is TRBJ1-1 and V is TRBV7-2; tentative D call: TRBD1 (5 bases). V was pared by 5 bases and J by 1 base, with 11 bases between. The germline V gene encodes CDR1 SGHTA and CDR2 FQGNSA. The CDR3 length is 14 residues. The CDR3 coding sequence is TGTGCCAGCAGCCCAACGGGGGGGAACACTGAAGCTTTCTTT. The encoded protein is CASSPTGGNTEAFF.

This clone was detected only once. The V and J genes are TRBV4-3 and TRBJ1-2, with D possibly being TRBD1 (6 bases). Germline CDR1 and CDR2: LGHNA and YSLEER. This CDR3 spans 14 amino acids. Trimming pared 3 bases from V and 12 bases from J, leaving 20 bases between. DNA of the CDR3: TGCGCCAGCAGCCACAGGACAGTCCGACCTTTCCACACCTTC. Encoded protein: CASSHRTVRPFHTF.

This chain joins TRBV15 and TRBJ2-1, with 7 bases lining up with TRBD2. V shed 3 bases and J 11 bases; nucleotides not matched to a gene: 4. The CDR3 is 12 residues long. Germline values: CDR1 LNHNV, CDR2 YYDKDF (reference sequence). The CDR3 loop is CATSSRDYQQFF. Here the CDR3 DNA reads TGTGCCACCAGCAGCCGGGACTACCAGCAGTTCTTC.